A single TCR beta chain is shown here with its context. What it recognizes is unknown. Assay used: immunoSEQ multiplex PCR; TCRdb lists only in-frame clones, some missing. This sample yields roughly 160,000 clones, of which approximately 94% are seen a single time; approximately 0.58% belongs to the top ten. The data originate from a study of T cell responses to AZD1222 COVID-19 vaccine. Study information: Pooling was applied to second doses at about 4 or about 12 weeks.

Regarding the study as a whole: White British ancestry dominated among donors, who included more females, and clonal diversity was possibly underestimated. No day 14 peak samples; only post-peak repertoires were characterized. The study found vaccine-associated CD4 TCRs spanning spike, dominant at 160-218 and 743-854.

The germline gives CDR1 MDHEN, CDR2 SYDVKM. V dropped 2 bases and J dropped 7 bases, with 11 bases sitting between them. The CDR3 is 13 residues long. The origin of this receptor is an adult in good health. Material: peripheral blood, obtained on day 0 of AZD1222 vaccination. The rearrangement uses TRBV28 and TRBJ1-1; D uncertain. DNA for the CDR3: TGTGCCAGCAGTTTAAGCGGCGCCCTTGAAGCTTTCTTT. Its protein is CASSLSGALEAFF.